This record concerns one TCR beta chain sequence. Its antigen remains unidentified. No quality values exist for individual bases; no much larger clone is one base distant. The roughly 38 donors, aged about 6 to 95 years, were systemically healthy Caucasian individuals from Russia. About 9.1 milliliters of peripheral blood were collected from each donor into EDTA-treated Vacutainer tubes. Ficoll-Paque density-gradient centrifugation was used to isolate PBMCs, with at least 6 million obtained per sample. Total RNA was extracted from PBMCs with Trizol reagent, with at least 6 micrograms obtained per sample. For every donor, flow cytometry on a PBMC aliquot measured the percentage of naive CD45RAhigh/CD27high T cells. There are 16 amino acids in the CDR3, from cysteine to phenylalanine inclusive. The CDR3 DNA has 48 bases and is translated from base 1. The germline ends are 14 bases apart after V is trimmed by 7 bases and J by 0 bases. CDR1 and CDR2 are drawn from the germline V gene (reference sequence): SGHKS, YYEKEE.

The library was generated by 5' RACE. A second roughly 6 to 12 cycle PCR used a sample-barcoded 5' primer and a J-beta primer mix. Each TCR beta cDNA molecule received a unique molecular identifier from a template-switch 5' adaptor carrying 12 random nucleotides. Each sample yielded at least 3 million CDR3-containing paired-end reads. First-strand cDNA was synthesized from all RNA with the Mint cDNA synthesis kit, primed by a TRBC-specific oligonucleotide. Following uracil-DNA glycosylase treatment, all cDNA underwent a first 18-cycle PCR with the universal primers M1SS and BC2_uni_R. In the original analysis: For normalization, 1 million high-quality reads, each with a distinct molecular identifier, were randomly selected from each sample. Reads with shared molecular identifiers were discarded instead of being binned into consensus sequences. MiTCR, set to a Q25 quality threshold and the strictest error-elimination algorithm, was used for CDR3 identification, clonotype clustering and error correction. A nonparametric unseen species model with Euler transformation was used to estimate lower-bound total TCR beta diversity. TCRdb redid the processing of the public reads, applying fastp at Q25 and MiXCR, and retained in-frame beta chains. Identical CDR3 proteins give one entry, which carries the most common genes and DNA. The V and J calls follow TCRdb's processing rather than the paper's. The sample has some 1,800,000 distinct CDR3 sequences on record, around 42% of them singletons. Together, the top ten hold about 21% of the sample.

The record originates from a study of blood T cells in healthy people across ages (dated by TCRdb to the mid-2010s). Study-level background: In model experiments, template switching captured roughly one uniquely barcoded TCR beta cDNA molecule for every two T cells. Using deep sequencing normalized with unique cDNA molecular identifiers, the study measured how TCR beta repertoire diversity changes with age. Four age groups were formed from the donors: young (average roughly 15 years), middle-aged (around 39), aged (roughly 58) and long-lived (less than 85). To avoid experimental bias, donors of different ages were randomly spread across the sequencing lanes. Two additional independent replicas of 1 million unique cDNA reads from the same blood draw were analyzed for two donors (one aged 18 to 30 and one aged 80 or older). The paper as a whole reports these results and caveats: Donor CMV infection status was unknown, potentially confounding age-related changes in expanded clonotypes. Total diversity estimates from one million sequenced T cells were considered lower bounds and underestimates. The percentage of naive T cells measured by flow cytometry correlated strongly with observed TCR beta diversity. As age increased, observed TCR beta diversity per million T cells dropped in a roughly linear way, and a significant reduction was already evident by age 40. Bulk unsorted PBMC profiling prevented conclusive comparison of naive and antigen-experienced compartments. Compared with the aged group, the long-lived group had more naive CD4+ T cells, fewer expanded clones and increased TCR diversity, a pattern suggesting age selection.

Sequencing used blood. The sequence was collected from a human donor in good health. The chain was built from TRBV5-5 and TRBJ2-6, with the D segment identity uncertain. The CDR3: CASSLVSISGANVLTF. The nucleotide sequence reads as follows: TGTGCCAGCTCCCTAGTGTCGATCTCTGGGGCCAACGTCCTGACTTTC. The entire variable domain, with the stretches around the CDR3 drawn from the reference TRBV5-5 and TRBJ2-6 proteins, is DAGVTQSPTHLIKTRGQQVTLRCSPISGHKSVSWYQQVLGQGPQFIFQYYEKEERGRGNFPDRFSARQFPNYSSELNVNALLLGDSALYLCASSLVSISGANVLTFGAGSRLTVL.